Below are 26 T cell receptor beta chains sequenced from a single sample in a study of somatic mutations in cytotoxic T cells in rheumatoid arthritis. Using immunoSEQ multiplex PCR, the repertoire was profiled, and TCRdb retains in-frame clones only, with some absent. The table records some 20,000 clones, over 75% of them present only once. The source material was CD8+ T cells sorted from blood. These receptors all stem from an adult with rheumatoid arthritis.

The J gene is TRBJ2-7, the V gene TRBV7-9; D gene uncertain. The CDR3 is 13 residues long. Trimming cost V 4 bases and J 4 bases, with 11 bases left between them. Germline loops: CDR1 SEHNR, CDR2 FQNEAQ (reference sequence). The CDR3 nucleotides are TGTGCCAGCAGCTGGTCGGCGGATTACGAGCAGTACTTC. Translation gives CASSWSADYEQYF. Based on the CDR3 plus reference TRBV7-9 and TRBJ2-7, the full variable domain is DTGVSQNPRHKITKRGQNVTFRCDPISEHNRLYWYRQTLGQGPEFLTYFQNEAQLEKSRLLSDRFSAERPKGSFSTLEIQRTEQGDSAMYLCASSWSADYEQYFGPGTRLTVT.

The genes are TRBV6-6 and TRBJ2-5; no reliable D call. The CDR3 extends over 11 amino acids. CDR1 is MNHNY, CDR2 SVGAGI, per germline (reference sequence). The V and J ends lost 6 bases and 2 bases respectively, with 4 bases between them. The CDR3 loop reads CASSQQETQYF. CDR3 DNA: TGTGCCAGCAGCCAACAAGAGACCCAGTACTTC.

The CDR3 nucleotides read TGTGCCAGCAGCGCTCTTGGGGGCACAGATACGCAGTATTTT. It translates to CASSALGGTDTQYF. The chain has TRBV9 and TRBJ2-3, with unresolved D. In germline, CDR1 is SGDLS, CDR2 YYNGEE. The CDR3 extends over 14 amino acids. The V end lost 3 bases, the J end lost 1 base, and 9 bases lay between the germline ends. Full variable domain (rest looked up from reference TRBV9 and TRBJ2-3): DSGVTQTPKHLITATGQRVTLRCSPRSGDLSVYWYQQSLDQGLQFLIQYYNGEERAKGNILERFSAQQFPDLHSELNLSSLELGDSALYFCASSALGGTDTQYFGPGTRLTVL.

The rearrangement joins TRBV28 to TRBJ2-7; maybe TRBD1 (5 bases). The CDR3 has 14 residues. V lost 7 bases to trimming and J lost 2 bases, with 15 bases between them. Germline-derived CDR1 and CDR2 are MDHEN and SYDVKM. CDR3 region: CASTPWGDPYEQYV. The CDR3 coding sequence is TGTGCCAGCACCCCTTGGGGCGATCCCTACGAGCAGTACGTC.

The CDR3 loop reads CASRNHIPGQGSVYTF. The CDR3 nucleotides read TGTGCCAGCAGGAACCACATACCGGGACAGGGAAGTGTCTACACCTTC. V is TRBV6-6 and J is TRBJ1-2; TRBD1 aligns across 9 bases. The CDR3 length is 16 residues. Looked up from germline, CDR1 is MNHNY and CDR2 is SVGAGI (reference sequence). V shed 6 bases and J 10 bases; nucleotides not matched to a gene: 18.

The chain recombines TRBV18 with TRBJ1-5; 7 bases align to TRBD1. Germline CDR1 KGHSH, CDR2 LQKENI. Trimming at V came to 0 bases and at J to 5 bases, leaving 7 bases not matched to a gene. The CDR3 extends over 16 amino acids. Here the CDR3 DNA reads TGTGCCAGCTCACCACCGTCTTCAGGGGGTTATCAGCCCCAGCATTTT. This codes for CASSPPSSGGYQPQHF. Based on the CDR3 plus reference TRBV18 and TRBJ1-5, the full variable domain is NAGVMQNPRHLVRRRGQEARLRCSPMKGHSHVYWYRQLPEEGLKFMVYLQKENIIDESGMPKERFSAEFPKEGPSILRIQQVVRGDSAAYFCASSPPSSGGYQPQHFGDGTRLSIL.

The chain combines TRBV9 with TRBJ2-1; D is ambiguous. The CDR3 totals 14 residues. Per germline, CDR1 SGDLS and CDR2 YYNGEE. Trimming removed 1 base from V and 1 base from J, with 6 bases in between. CDR3 region: CASSVSGSYNEQFF. CDR3 coding DNA: TGTGCCAGCAGCGTATCGGGTTCCTACAATGAGCAGTTCTTC.

The rearrangement joins TRBV6-5 to TRBJ2-2; D may match TRBD1 or TRBD2 (6 bases each). The CDR3 sequence is 15 residues long. The V gene's germline CDR1 is MNHEY and CDR2 SVGAGI. Trimming shortened V by 7 bases and J by 5 bases, and 17 bases separated the two germline ends. The CDR3 spells CASKLWGAGTGELFF. The CDR3 DNA follows: TGTGCCAGCAAGCTATGGGGGGCCGGAACCGGGGAGCTGTTTTTT.

This chain joins TRBV27 and TRBJ2-3; D uncertain. The V end was cut by 1 base, the J end by 3 bases, with 8 bases between. Germline V gives CDR1 MNHEY, CDR2 SMNVEV (reference sequence). The CDR3 is 14 residues long. In nucleotides, the CDR3 is TGTGCCAGCAGTTTATTCTTACCAACAGATACGCAGTATTTT. It codes for CASSLFLPTDTQYF.

The chain's CDR3 is CASSPPQRGNQETQYF. The CDR3 region has the DNA TGTGCCAGCAGCCCTCCACAGCGGGGGAACCAAGAGACCCAGTACTTC. The gene calls are TRBV28 and TRBJ2-5; 8 bases align to TRBD2. V gave up 6 bases and J gave up 0 bases; unmatched junction bases: 9. CDR3 length equals 16 residues. The germline gives CDR1 MDHEN, CDR2 SYDVKM.

The chain links TRBV15 to TRBJ1-1, with 10 nucleotides matching TRBD1. Germline CDR1 LNHNV, CDR2 YYDKDF (reference sequence). The CDR3 contains 16 residues. V was pared by 1 base and J by 1 base, with 3 bases of the junction left unmatched. This CDR3 reads CATSRGDRGGNTEAFF. The CDR3 DNA follows: TGTGCCACCAGCAGAGGGGACAGGGGTGGGAACACTGAAGCTTTCTTT. Full variable domain (remainder filled in from reference TRBV15 and TRBJ1-1): DAMVIQNPRYQVTQFGKPVTLSCSQTLNHNVMYWYQQKSSQAPKLLFHYYDKDFNNEADTPDNFQSRRPNTSFCFLDIRSPGLGDTAMYLCATSRGDRGGNTEAFFGQGTRLTVV.

The CDR3 DNA follows: TGTGCCAGCAGCTTAGAGGACAGGGGATGGGATGGCTACACCTTC. It is translated as CASSLEDRGWDGYTF. The V call is TRBV11-3, the J call TRBJ1-2; 9 positions match TRBD1. The CDR3 loop spans 15 amino acids. The V gene's germline CDR1 is SGHNT and CDR2 YENEEA. The trim removed 0 bases at V and 6 bases at J, leaving 5 bases unmatched.

The V and J genes are TRBV27 and TRBJ2-7; D gene uncertain. The V gene's germline CDR1 is MNHEY and CDR2 SMNVEV (reference sequence). This CDR3 has 13 amino acids. Trimming removed 5 bases from V and 0 bases from J, with 8 bases in between. The CDR3 reads CASSGVFSYEQYF. The CDR3, as DNA: TGTGCCAGCAGTGGAGTCTTCTCCTACGAGCAGTACTTC.

V gene TRBV6-5 combines with J gene TRBJ1-1; D possibly corresponds to TRBD1 (6 bases). The germline V and J ends were trimmed by 6 bases and 11 bases, with 13 bases remaining between them. This CDR3 region has 11 residues. Germline V gene lookup returns CDR1 MNHEY and CDR2 SVGAGI. The CDR3 is CASRGSGEAFF. The CDR3 bases are TGTGCCAGCAGGGGATCAGGGGAGGCTTTCTTT.

V and J are TRBV11-2 and TRBJ2-7; the D gene could be TRBD1 or TRBD2 (5 bases each). Trimming cost V 4 bases and J 5 bases, with 12 bases left between them. The CDR3 runs 13 residues. CDR1 is SGHAT, CDR2 FQNNGV, per germline. CDR3: CASSWGSPNEQYV. For the CDR3, the DNA is TGTGCCAGCAGCTGGGGGTCCCCAAACGAGCAGTACGTC.

V usage is TRBV13 and J usage is TRBJ2-1; D might be TRBD1 (5 bases). This CDR3 comprises 15 residues. Germline V lookup: CDR1 PRHDT, CDR2 FYEKMQ (reference sequence). Trimming removed 2 bases at V and 9 bases at J, with 17 bases between. The CDR3 protein is CASSLRAGWVSEQFF. CDR3 coding DNA: TGTGCCAGCAGCTTAAGGGCAGGGTGGGTAAGTGAGCAGTTCTTC.

The rearrangement uses TRBV28 and TRBJ2-6; tentatively, D is TRBD2 (6 bases). This CDR3 has 15 amino acids. Germline assignment: CDR1 MDHEN and CDR2 SYDVKM. Between the trimmed V and J ends, which lost 8 bases and 0 bases, there was a span of 11 bases. The CDR3 region has the DNA TGTGCCAGCGGAGGGCAACCCTCTGGGGCCAACGTCCTGACTTTC. Translation: CASGGQPSGANVLTF.

This chain links TRBV14 with TRBJ1-2, with a possible D match to TRBD1 (5 bases). This CDR3 has 15 amino acids. With 1 base removed from V and 6 bases from J, the gap between germline ends came to 15 bases. Germline V lookup: CDR1 SGHDN, CDR2 FVKESK. As DNA, the CDR3 is TGTGCCAGCAGCCAAGCCGGGGCAGCTGGGGATGGCTACACCTTC. It translates to CASSQAGAAGDGYTF.

This clone appeared once. V is TRBV28 and J is TRBJ1-5, with D possibly TRBD1 on 6 matching bases. The CDR3 loop spans 13 amino acids. CDR1 is MDHEN, CDR2 SYDVKM, per germline. V was clipped by 10 bases and J by 3 bases, with 13 bases between them. CDR3 sequence reads: CATSAGDNQPQHF. The CDR3 bases are TGTGCCACCTCGGCAGGGGACAATCAGCCCCAGCATTTT.

The chain combines TRBV9 with TRBJ2-7; D is ambiguous. V lost 3 bases and J lost 0, with 7 bases in between. The CDR3 covers 13 residues. Per the germline V gene, CDR1 is SGDLS and CDR2 is YYNGEE. The CDR3, as DNA: TGTGCCAGCAGCGAGGCTGGCTCCTACGAGCAGTACTTC. The encoded protein is CASSEAGSYEQYF. Looking up the rest from reference TRBV9 and TRBJ2-7 gives the full variable domain: DSGVTQTPKHLITATGQRVTLRCSPRSGDLSVYWYQQSLDQGLQFLIQYYNGEERAKGNILERFSAQQFPDLHSELNLSSLELGDSALYFCASSEAGSYEQYFGPGTRLTVT.

The V call is TRBV29-1, the J call TRBJ2-1; 8 bases are shared with TRBD2. CDR1 and CDR2 (germline): SQVTM, ANQGSEA. V was clipped by 3 bases and J by 3 bases; unmatched bases: 7. The CDR3 covers 15 residues. The CDR3 spells CSVESSGSLYNEQFF. Written as DNA, the CDR3 is TGCAGCGTTGAGTCCAGCGGGAGTCTCTACAATGAGCAGTTCTTC.

This chain joins TRBV28 and TRBJ2-7; the match to TRBD1 covers 9 bases. The germline gives CDR1 MDHEN, CDR2 SYDVKM. V dropped 5 bases and J dropped 4; count of bases not matched to a gene: 9. The CDR3 totals 15 residues. The CDR3 region is CASSPGTGIIYEQYV. CDR3 nucleotides: TGTGCCAGCAGTCCCGGGACAGGGATAATTTACGAGCAGTACGTC.

The chain carries TRBV27 and TRBJ2-7; D possibly corresponds to TRBD1 (5 bases). V lost 0 bases, J lost 5 bases, and 11 bases lay in between. The germline V gene encodes CDR1 MNHEY and CDR2 SMNVEV (reference sequence). The CDR3 runs to 14 residues. CDR3 region: CASSLSWQGHEQYF. The CDR3 DNA reads TGTGCCAGCAGTTTATCTTGGCAGGGCCACGAGCAGTACTTC.

This clone was detected only once. The rearrangement joins TRBV6-5 to TRBJ1-4; 7 bases are a match to TRBD1. This CDR3 is built from 15 residues. V was pared by 1 base and J by 4 bases, with 3 bases of the junction left unmatched. Germline V gene lookup returns CDR1 MNHEY and CDR2 SVGAGI. The CDR3, as DNA: TGTGCCAGCAGTTACTTCGGGACAGTTAATGAAAAACTGTTTTTT. Amino acid sequence: CASSYFGTVNEKLFF.

V gene TRBV6-5 combines with J gene TRBJ2-5; possible D gene TRBD2, 5 bases. The CDR3 extends over 16 amino acids. The V and J ends lost 4 bases and 1 base respectively, with 16 bases between them. CDR1 MNHEY and CDR2 SVGAGI come from the germline V gene. CDR3 DNA sequence: TGTGCCAGCAGTTCCCTCGAGGCAGGACTCCAAGAGACCCAGTACTTC. As protein: CASSSLEAGLQETQYF.

In its sample, this clone was seen once. V and J are TRBV15 and TRBJ1-2; D remains unclear. The CDR3 is made up of 15 amino acids. The V gene's germline CDR1 is LNHNV and CDR2 YYDKDF (reference sequence). The V and J ends lost 1 base and 8 bases respectively, with 17 bases between them. The DNA for the CDR3 is TGTGCCACCAGCAGAGTAATGGACGACCCGCGGGGCTACACCTTC. Its translation is CATSRVMDDPRGYTF.